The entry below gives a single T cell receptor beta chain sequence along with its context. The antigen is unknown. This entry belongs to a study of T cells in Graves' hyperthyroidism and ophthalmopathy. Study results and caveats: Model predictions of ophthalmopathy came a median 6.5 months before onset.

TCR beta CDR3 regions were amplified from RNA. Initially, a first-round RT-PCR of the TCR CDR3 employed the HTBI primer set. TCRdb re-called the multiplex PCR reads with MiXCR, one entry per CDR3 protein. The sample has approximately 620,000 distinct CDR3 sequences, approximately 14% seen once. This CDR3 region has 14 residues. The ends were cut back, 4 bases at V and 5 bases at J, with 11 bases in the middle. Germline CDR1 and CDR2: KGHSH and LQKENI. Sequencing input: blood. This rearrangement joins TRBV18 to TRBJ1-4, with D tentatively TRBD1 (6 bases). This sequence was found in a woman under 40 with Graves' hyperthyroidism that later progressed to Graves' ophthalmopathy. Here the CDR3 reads CASSRSTGNEKLFF. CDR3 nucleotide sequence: TGTGCCAGCTCACGAAGTACAGGGAATGAAAAACTGTTTTTT. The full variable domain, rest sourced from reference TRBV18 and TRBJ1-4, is NAGVMQNPRHLVRRRGQEARLRCSPMKGHSHVYWYRQLPEEGLKFMVYLQKENIIDESGMPKERFSAEFPKEGPSILRIQQVVRGDSAAYFCASSRSTGNEKLFFGSGTQLSVL.